This T cell receptor beta chain was sequenced in a study of low-dose radiotherapy and immunotherapy resistance in tumors. About the research overall: Intravenously given cyclophosphamide 200 mg/m2 followed a two-week schedule that placed each dose one day before radiation and immunotherapy.

CDR3 length: 16 residues. Looked up from germline, CDR1 is SGDLS and CDR2 is YYNGEE. The V and J ends lost 0 bases and 6 bases, in that order; junction bases with no gene match: 6. Alpha- and beta-chain coverage of first-strand cDNA came from TRAV- and TRBV-specific primers. A 20-cycle PCR with a constant-region primer and V-primer adapter amplified TCRs. TCRdb reprocessed the reads with MiXCR, giving one entry per CDR3 protein. In the table there are about 84,000 distinct CDR3 sequences, 15% to 20% of which are singletons. Time point denoted: after trial treatment. Treatment reported: LDRT plus nivolumab, ipilimumab, low-dose cyclophosphamide and aspirin (RACIN trial). Donors, who were enrolled in a single-arm phase I dose-escalation trial, received nivolumab, ipilimumab, aspirin, low-dose cyclophosphamide and low-dose radiotherapy. Each eligible patient had an advanced solid tumor, and these tumors lacked tumor-infiltrating lymphocytes.

This clonotype is labeled as medium-sized. The rearrangement links TRBV9 to TRBJ2-1; 10 bases fit TRBD1. The receptor comes from a male donor with prostate cancer. The starting material was PBMCs, obtained after low-dose radiotherapy plus immunotherapy. The CDR3 nucleotides are TGTGCCAGCAGCGTAGCTCTCGGGACAGGGGCCAATGAGCAGTTCTTC. Translating gives CASSVALGTGANEQFF.